This entry lists 21 T cell receptor beta chains sequenced from one sample in a study of molecular identifiers for immune sequencing clone quantification (dated by TCRdb to the late 2010s). The library came from PCR. Instrument on record: Illumina HiSeq 4000. The raw public reads went through TCRdb reprocessing: fastp at Q25, MiXCR clone calling, in-frame beta chains kept. Records with the same CDR3 protein are collapsed into one entry carrying the most frequent genes and DNA. Across this sample there are approximately 500,000 distinct CDR3 sequences, with around 21% seen only once. The top ten clones comprise about 0.84% of the sample. Specimen: naive CD8+ T cells from blood, with Jurkat cell RNA spiked in. In light of the paper, this sample's cell subset or site label describes: FACS-sorted CD8+CD4-CCR7+CD45RA+ naive T cells. Source of these receptors: a human donor in good health. Some libraries in this study had Jurkat cell RNA spiked in.

The chain recombines TRBV7-9 with TRBJ2-3, with 9 bases aligning to TRBD2. Germline CDR1 is SEHNR and CDR2 is FQNEAQ (reference sequence). After removal of 3 bases from V and 6 bases from J, the junction contained 13 bases not matched to a gene. CDR3 length: 17 amino acids. The DNA for the CDR3 is TGTGCCAGCAGCTTGAATGTAGCGGGAGAAATTTCGGATACGCAGTATTTT. This translates into CASSLNVAGEISDTQYF.

This clonotype showed up just a few times. At one end the junction does not follow the germline gene, possibly because of a read error. The chain is built from TRBV5-1 and TRBJ2-7; D call uncertain. The germline V gene has CDR1 SGHRS and CDR2 YFSETQ. The CDR3 extends over 13 amino acids. CDR3 in amino acids: CASSSLSTQPQSF. The CDR3 DNA reads as TGCGCCAGCAGCTCCCTAAGCACCCAACCACAGAGCTTC.

Regarding this clonotype: This clone may be a read error of a much larger clone one base away. The final CDR3 position lacks the conserved phenylalanine or tryptophan, pointing to a likely read error. The chain recombines TRBV13 with TRBJ2-3, with D tentatively TRBD2 (6 bases). The CDR3 extends over 15 amino acids. The germline V gene encodes CDR1 PRHDT and CDR2 FYEKMQ (reference sequence). Deletions cut 3 bases from V and 0 bases from J, with 10 bases between. The CDR3 sequence: CASSLKRVSTDTQYS. CDR3 in DNA: TGTGCCAGCAGCTTGAAGCGGGTTAGCACAGATACGCAGTATTCT.

As to this clonotype: With a much larger clone just one base away, this may be a read error. The chain recombines TRBV6-5 with TRBJ2-3; D is perhaps TRBD2 (6 bases). The CDR3 sequence is 14 residues long. From germline, CDR1 is MNHEY and CDR2 SVGAGI. The CDR3 reads CASGYFLEGDTQYF. CDR3 sequence (DNA): TGTGCCAGCGGTTACTTCTTGGAGGGTGATACGCAGTATTTT.

The sample holds many counts of this clonotype. The chain is built from TRBV19 and TRBJ2-1; a possible D gene is TRBD1 (6 bases). The CDR3 consists of 11 residues. Germline V gene lookup returns CDR1 LNHDA and CDR2 SQIVND (reference sequence). Written as DNA, the CDR3 is TGTGTTACAGGGTTTTACGGTGAGCAGTTCTTC. It codes for CVTGFYGEQFF.

This clonotype was seen ten or more times. The chain is built from TRBV7-9 and TRBJ1-5; D is unresolved. The CDR3 consists of 17 residues. Germline CDR1 is SEHNR and CDR2 is FQNEAQ (reference sequence). Between the trimmed V and J ends, which lost 5 bases and 4 bases, there was a span of 21 bases. The CDR3: CASSQSSEALWNQPQHF. The CDR3, as DNA: TGTGCCAGCAGCCAATCCTCCGAGGCCCTGTGGAATCAGCCCCAGCATTTT.

This clonotype was counted only a few times. This rearrangement joins TRBV10-3 to TRBJ2-7; D not certain. Per germline, CDR1 ENHRY and CDR2 SYGVKD. This CDR3 has 14 residues. The germline V and J ends were trimmed by 3 bases and 2 bases, with 11 bases remaining between them. CDR3 protein: CAISDPSLPYEQYF. The CDR3 nucleotides read TGTGCCATCAGTGACCCCAGCTTGCCCTACGAGCAGTACTTC.

This clonotype was counted at least ten times. DNA of the CDR3: TGTGCCAGCAAGGACAGGGGAAGTTCACCCCTCCACTTT. Encoded protein: CASKDRGSSPLHF. This chain connects TRBV12-3 or TRBV12-4 to TRBJ1-6; TRBD1 matches at 9 bases. V shed 7 bases and J 9 bases; nucleotides not matched to a gene: 4. The CDR3 has 13 residues.

The V gene is TRBV4-3, the J gene TRBJ2-6; D remains unclear. The CDR3 has 17 residues. The ends were cut back, 0 bases at V and 0 bases at J, with 9 bases in the middle. In germline, CDR1 is LGHNA, CDR2 YSLEER. This chain's CDR3 is CASSQEVDPSGANVLTF. The CDR3 DNA reads TGCGCCAGCAGCCAAGAAGTAGACCCCTCTGGGGCCAACGTCCTGACTTTC.

The J gene is TRBJ2-2, the V gene TRBV20-1; D is ambiguous. CDR1 DFQATT and CDR2 SNEGSKA come from the germline V gene (reference sequence). The germline V and J ends were trimmed by 4 bases and 0 bases, with 6 bases remaining between them. This CDR3 is built from 13 residues. Written as DNA, the CDR3 is TGCAGTGCTAACATCGCGAACACCGGGGAGCTGTTTTTT. Its translation is CSANIANTGELFF.

Many counts were recorded for this clonotype. The rearrangement links TRBV12-5 to TRBJ2-3; D could derive from TRBD1 or TRBD2 (5 bases each). The V end lost 11 bases, the J end lost 3 bases, and 21 bases lay between the germline ends. The germline V gene encodes CDR1 LGHNT and CDR2 FRNRAP. This CDR3 is built from 15 residues. CDR3 nucleotides: TGTGCTGGTGAAGACCTATCGGGGCAGACAGATACGCAGTATTTT. Amino acid sequence: CAGEDLSGQTDTQYF.

This chain connects TRBV5-3 to TRBJ2-7; 8 nucleotides align to TRBD1. TRBV5-3 belongs to the ORF category, with a function that is uncertain. Losses at the gene ends were 8 bases for V and 6 bases for J; bases not matched to a gene: 10. The CDR3 loop spans 13 amino acids. The CDR3 sequence is CASSLRQGPEQYF. The CDR3 DNA is TGTGCCAGCAGTTTAAGACAGGGGCCCGAGCAGTACTTC.

This clonotype was detected only a few times. The chain links TRBV7-2 to TRBJ1-3; D might be TRBD1 (6 bases). Germline CDR1 is SGHTA and CDR2 is FQGNSA. The CDR3 is 16 residues long. V lost 8 bases and J 0 bases, leaving 17 bases between the germline ends. CDR3 in DNA: TGTGCCAGCGAGTCGTTAGGGGGGGTCTCTGGAAACACCATATATTTT. This codes for CASESLGGVSGNTIYF. Full variable domain (rest looked up from reference TRBV7-2 and TRBJ1-3): GAGVSQSPSNKVTEKGKDVELRCDPISGHTALYWYRQSLGQGLEFLIYFQGNSAPDKSGLPSDRFSAERTGGSVSTLTIQRTQQEDSAVYLCASESLGGVSGNTIYFGEGSWLTVV.

This clonotype was detected only a few times. This chain links TRBV4-3 with TRBJ2-3; the match to TRBD2 covers 12 bases. This CDR3 is 19 amino acids long. The germline V gene has CDR1 LGHNA and CDR2 YSLEER. The J segment lost 1 base and the V segment lost 1 base, leaving 9 bases of the junction unmatched. The chain's CDR3 is CASSQASPLAGGGTDTQYF. As DNA, the CDR3 is TGCGCCAGCAGCCAAGCTAGCCCACTAGCGGGGGGTGGCACAGATACGCAGTATTTT.

A few counts support this clonotype. The V gene is TRBV5-6, the J gene TRBJ2-3, with 8 bases fitting TRBD2. This CDR3 has 17 residues. The germline V gene has CDR1 SGHDT and CDR2 YYEEEE. V lost 0 bases, J lost 1 base, and 7 bases stayed unmatched. The CDR3 DNA is TGTGCCAGCAGCTTGGTCGGGGGGGCCCCCCGCACAGATACGCAGTATTTT. This translates into CASSLVGGAPRTDTQYF.

This clonotype was picked up a small number of times. V gene TRBV7-9 combines with J gene TRBJ2-3; 8 nucleotides match TRBD1. V shed 6 bases, J shed 2 bases, and the junction held 10 bases outside the gene matches. This CDR3 region has 16 residues. Germline V gives CDR1 SEHNR, CDR2 FQNEAQ (reference sequence). CDR3 amino acids: CASRPRQGPDTDTQYF. In DNA, the CDR3 is TGTGCCAGCAGACCACGACAGGGGCCGGACACAGATACGCAGTATTTT.

The V call is TRBV20-1, the J call TRBJ2-7; TRBD2 matches 7 bases. This CDR3 has 13 amino acids. The V gene's germline CDR1 is DFQATT and CDR2 SNEGSKA (reference sequence). Trimming at V came to 4 bases and at J to 2 bases, leaving 5 bases not matched to a gene. CDR3 nucleotides: TGCAGTGCTATTAGCGGGCGAACCTACGAGCAGTACTTC. This translates into CSAISGRTYEQYF.

Of note for this clonotype: A read error may produce the germline difference seen at one junction end. The chain carries TRBV4-1 and TRBJ1-1; D remains unclear. The CDR3 extends over 17 amino acids. Germline CDR1 is MGHRA and CDR2 is YSYEKL. This chain's CDR3 is CASSHLLSGESNTEAFF. Here the CDR3 DNA reads TGCGCCAGCAGCCATCTATTGTCTGGGGAGTCGAACACTGAGGCTTTCTTT.

This clonotype was seen only a few times. The chain is built from TRBV5-6 and TRBJ2-7, with TRBD2 matching 11 bases. The germline V gene has CDR1 SGHDT and CDR2 YYEEEE. J gave up 4 bases and V 2 bases, and 8 bases lay outside the gene matches. The CDR3 consists of 16 residues. CDR3 region: CASSFASGGLLYEQYF. DNA of the CDR3: TGTGCCAGCAGCTTCGCTAGCGGGGGGCTCTTATACGAGCAGTACTTC.

This clonotype was picked up a small number of times. The chain carries TRBV20-1 and TRBJ2-2, with D hard to call. The CDR3 has 15 residues. The germline V gene encodes CDR1 DFQATT and CDR2 SNEGSKA (reference sequence). V dropped 6 bases and J dropped 6 bases, with 20 bases sitting between them. The CDR3 DNA reads TGCAGTGCACCACCCCCAGCATGGGATTCCGGGGAGCTGTTTTTT. It specifies CSAPPPAWDSGELFF.

This clonotype was recorded at least ten times. The chain carries TRBV4-1 and TRBJ2-5; D may be TRBD1 or TRBD2 (6 bases each). The CDR3 has 17 amino acids. Per the germline V gene, CDR1 is MGHRA and CDR2 is YSYEKL. V was trimmed by 4 bases and J by 5 bases, leaving 23 bases between them. The CDR3 coding sequence is TGCGCCAGCAGCCCCCCAGGGGAACTAGCCTTACGGGAGACCCAGTACTTC. Protein sequence: CASSPPGELALRETQYF.